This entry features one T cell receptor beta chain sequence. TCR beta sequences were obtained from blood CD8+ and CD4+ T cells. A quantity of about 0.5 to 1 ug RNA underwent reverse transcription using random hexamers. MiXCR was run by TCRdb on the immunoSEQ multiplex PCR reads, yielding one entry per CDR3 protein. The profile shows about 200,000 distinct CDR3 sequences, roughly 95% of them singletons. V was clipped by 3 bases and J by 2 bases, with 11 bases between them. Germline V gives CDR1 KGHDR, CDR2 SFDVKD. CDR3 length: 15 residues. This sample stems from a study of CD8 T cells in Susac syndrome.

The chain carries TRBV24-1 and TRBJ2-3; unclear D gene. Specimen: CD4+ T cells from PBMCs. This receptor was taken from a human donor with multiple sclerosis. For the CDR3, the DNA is TGTGCCACCAGTGATATGAGTCTTGACACAGATACGCAGTATTTT. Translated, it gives CATSDMSLDTDTQYF.